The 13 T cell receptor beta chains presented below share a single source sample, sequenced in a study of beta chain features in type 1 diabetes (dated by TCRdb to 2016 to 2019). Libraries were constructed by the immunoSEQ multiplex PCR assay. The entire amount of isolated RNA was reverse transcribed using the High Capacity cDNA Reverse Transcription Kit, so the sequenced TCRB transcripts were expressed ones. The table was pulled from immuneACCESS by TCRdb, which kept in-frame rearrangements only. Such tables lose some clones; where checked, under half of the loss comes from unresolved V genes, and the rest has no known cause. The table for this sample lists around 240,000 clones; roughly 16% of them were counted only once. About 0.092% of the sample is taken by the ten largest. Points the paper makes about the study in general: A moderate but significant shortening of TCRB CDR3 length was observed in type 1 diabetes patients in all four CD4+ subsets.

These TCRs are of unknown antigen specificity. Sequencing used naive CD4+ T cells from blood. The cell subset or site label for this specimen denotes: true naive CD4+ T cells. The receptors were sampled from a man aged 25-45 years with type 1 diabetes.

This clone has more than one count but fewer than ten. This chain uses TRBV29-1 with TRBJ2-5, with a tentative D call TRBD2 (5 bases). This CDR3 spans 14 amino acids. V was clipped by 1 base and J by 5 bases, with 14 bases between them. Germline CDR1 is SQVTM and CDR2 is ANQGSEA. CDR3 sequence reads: CSVEGRARWETQYF. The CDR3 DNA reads TGCAGCGTTGAAGGGCGGGCCCGGTGGGAGACCCAGTACTTC.

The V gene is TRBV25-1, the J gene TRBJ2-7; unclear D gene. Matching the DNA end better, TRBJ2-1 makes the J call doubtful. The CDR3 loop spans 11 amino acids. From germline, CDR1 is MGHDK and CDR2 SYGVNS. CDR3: CASSESVAQFF. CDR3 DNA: TGTGCCAGCAGTGAGTCCGTGGCGCAGTTCTTC.

The CDR3 DNA is TGTGCCAGCAGCTTAATCCACGGAGGGAGGCATCAAAACACCGGGGAGCTGTTTTTT. This encodes CASSLIHGGRHQNTGELFF. The chain uses TRBV7-7 and TRBJ2-2; TRBD2 is a possible D gene (6 bases). The CDR3 spans 19 residues. Germline V CDR1 and CDR2: SSHAT, FNYEAQ (reference sequence). V dropped 2 bases and J dropped 2 bases, with 21 bases sitting between them.

The CDR3 loop reads CAWSPQTGGAGYEQFF. CDR3 sequence (DNA): TGTGCCTGGAGTCCCCAAACAGGGGGCGCGGGTTATGAGCAGTTCTTC. This chain uses TRBV30 with TRBJ2-1; TRBD1 matches 9 bases. CDR1 and CDR2 from the germline V gene are GTSNPN and SVGIG (reference sequence). Losses at the gene ends were 2 bases for V and 8 bases for J; bases not matched to a gene: 13. The CDR3 covers 16 residues.

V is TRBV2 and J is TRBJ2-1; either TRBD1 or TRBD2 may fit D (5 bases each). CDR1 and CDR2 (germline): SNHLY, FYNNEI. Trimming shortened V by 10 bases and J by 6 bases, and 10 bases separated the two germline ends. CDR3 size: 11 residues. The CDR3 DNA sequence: TGTGCCATGGGTGGGGGCAATGAGCAGTTCTTC. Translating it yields CAMGGGNEQFF.

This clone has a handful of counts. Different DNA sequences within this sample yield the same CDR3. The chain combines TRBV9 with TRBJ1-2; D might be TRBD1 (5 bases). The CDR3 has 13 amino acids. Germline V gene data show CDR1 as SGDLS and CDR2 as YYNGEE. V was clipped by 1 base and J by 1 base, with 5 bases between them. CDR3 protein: CASSVQGNYGYTF. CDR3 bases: TGTGCCAGCAGCGTACAGGGTAACTATGGCTACACCTTC.

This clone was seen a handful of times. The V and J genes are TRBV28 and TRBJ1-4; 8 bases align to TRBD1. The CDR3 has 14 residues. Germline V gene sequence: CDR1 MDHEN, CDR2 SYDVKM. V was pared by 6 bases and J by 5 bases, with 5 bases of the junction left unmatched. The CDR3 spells CASSLRQGNEKLFF. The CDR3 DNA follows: TGTGCCAGCAGCCTTCGACAGGGGAATGAAAAACTGTTTTTT.

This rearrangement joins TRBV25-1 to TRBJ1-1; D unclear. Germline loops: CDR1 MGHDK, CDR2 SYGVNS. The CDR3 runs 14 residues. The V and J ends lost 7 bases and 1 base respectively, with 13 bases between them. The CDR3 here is CASKPWAGNTEAFF. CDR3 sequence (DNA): TGTGCCAGCAAACCCTGGGCAGGGAACACTGAAGCTTTCTTT.

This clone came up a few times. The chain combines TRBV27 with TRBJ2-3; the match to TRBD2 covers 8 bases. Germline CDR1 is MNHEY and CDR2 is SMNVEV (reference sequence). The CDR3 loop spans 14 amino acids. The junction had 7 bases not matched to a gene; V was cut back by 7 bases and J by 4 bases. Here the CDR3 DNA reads TGTGCCAGCAAACCGGGACTAGAGGCAGATACGCAGTATTTT. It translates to CASKPGLEADTQYF.

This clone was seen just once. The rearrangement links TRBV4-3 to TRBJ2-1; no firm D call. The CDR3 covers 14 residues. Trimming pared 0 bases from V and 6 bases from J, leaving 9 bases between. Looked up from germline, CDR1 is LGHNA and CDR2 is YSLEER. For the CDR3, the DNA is TGCGCCAGCAGCCAAGAGGTTGGGCGCAATGAGCAGTTCTTC. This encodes CASSQEVGRNEQFF.

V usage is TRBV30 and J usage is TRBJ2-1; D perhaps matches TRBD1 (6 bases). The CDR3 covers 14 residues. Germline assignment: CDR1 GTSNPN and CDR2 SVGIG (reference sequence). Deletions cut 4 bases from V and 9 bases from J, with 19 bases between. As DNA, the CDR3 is TGTGCCTGGACTAAGCAGGGACAAGTCGCTGAGCAGTTCTTC. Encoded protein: CAWTKQGQVAEQFF.

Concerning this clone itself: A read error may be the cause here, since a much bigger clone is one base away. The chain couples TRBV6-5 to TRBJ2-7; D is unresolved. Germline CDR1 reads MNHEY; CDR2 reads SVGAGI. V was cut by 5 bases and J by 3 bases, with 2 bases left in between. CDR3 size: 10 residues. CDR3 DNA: TGTGCCAGCAGTGACTACGAGCAGTACTTC. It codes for CASSDYEQYF.

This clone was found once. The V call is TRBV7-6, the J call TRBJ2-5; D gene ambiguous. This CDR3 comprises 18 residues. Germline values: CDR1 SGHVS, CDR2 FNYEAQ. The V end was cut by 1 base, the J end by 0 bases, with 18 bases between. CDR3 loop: CASSLGVPTPSDQETQYF. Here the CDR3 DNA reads TGTGCCAGCAGCTTAGGCGTACCGACTCCTTCAGACCAAGAGACCCAGTACTTC.